These 28 T cell receptor beta chains came from one sample sequenced in a study of lymphopenia after photon versus proton radiotherapy. Clones were read by immunoSEQ multiplex PCR, and TCRdb kept only the in-frame ones, dropping some. This sample has 89,000 or so clones, with about 83% found just once. This specimen consisted of peripheral blood, obtained from a patient treated with proton-based radiotherapy. The receptors shown here come from a man in his fifties or sixties with pancreatic cancer.

The chain recombines TRBV21-1 with TRBJ2-7; TRBD2 is the table's D call, not checked against the DNA. TRBV21-1 is deemed a pseudogene. The CDR3 has 15 amino acids. The CDR3, as DNA: TGTGCCAGCAGCAAAAACCGGGACTACAACTACGAGCAGTACTTC. Translating it yields CASSKNRDYNYEQYF.

The rearrangement joins TRBV18 to TRBJ2-5; maybe TRBD2 (6 bases). Deletions cut 6 bases from V and 4 bases from J, with 12 bases between. CDR1 KGHSH and CDR2 LQKENI come from the germline V gene. The CDR3 length is 13 residues. This CDR3 is CASSLHGGETQYF. The CDR3 bases are TGTGCCAGCTCTCTCCACGGGGGAGAGACCCAGTACTTC.

The genes are TRBV5-1 and TRBJ1-4; the D is unclear. The germline V gene encodes CDR1 SGHRS and CDR2 YFSETQ. Trimming pared 0 bases from V and 2 bases from J, leaving 11 bases between. The CDR3 totals 16 residues. The chain's CDR3 is CASSLAPQATNEKLFF. The CDR3 DNA follows: TGCGCCAGCAGCTTGGCCCCCCAAGCCACTAATGAAAAACTGTTTTTT.

The chain links TRBV27 to TRBJ2-3; 7 bases are a match to TRBD2. Losses at the gene ends were 2 bases for V and 3 bases for J; bases not matched to a gene: 17. This CDR3 comprises 19 residues. From germline, CDR1 is MNHEY and CDR2 SMNVEV (reference sequence). CDR3 in amino acids: CASSLKAGLAVQKTDTQYF. CDR3 nucleotide sequence: TGTGCCAGCAGTTTAAAAGCGGGGCTAGCAGTTCAGAAAACAGATACGCAGTATTTT.

The V and J genes are TRBV6-4 and TRBJ2-3; D uncertain. The CDR3 is 16 amino acids. The V end was cut by 4 bases, the J end by 2 bases, with 16 bases between. CDR1 is MRHNA, CDR2 SNTAGT, per germline. The CDR3 loop is CASSVWPLLPTDTQYF. CDR3 in DNA: TGTGCCAGCAGTGTATGGCCGCTCCTACCCACAGATACGCAGTATTTT.

The chain combines TRBV9 with TRBJ1-4; D not resolved. Germline lookup yields CDR1 SGDLS and CDR2 YYNGEE. The CDR3 contains 13 residues. V lost 0 bases and J 3 bases, leaving 3 bases between the germline ends. The CDR3 loop is CASSVVPNEKLFF. The CDR3 DNA reads as TGTGCCAGCAGCGTAGTCCCTAATGAAAAACTGTTTTTT.

The table lists this clone with a count of one. In DNA form, the CDR3 reads TGTGCCAGCAGTTTAGGGGGGGCGCTGTTAGATACGCAGTATTTT. It specifies CASSLGGALLDTQYF. This chain links TRBV28 with TRBJ2-3, with a possible D match to TRBD2 (7 bases). This CDR3 is 15 amino acids long. V was clipped by 2 bases and J by 5 bases, with 14 bases between them. CDR1 is MDHEN and CDR2 is SYDVKM in the germline V gene.

The rearrangement uses TRBV6-5 and TRBJ2-3; TRBD1 aligns across 9 bases. Germline V lookup: CDR1 MNHEY, CDR2 SVGAGI. CDR3 length equals 16 residues. J gave up 5 bases and V 0 bases, and 6 bases lay outside the gene matches. CDR3 sequence reads: CASSYSQGASQDTQYF. DNA for the CDR3: TGTGCCAGCAGTTACTCACAGGGGGCATCACAAGATACGCAGTATTTT.

The chain has TRBV4-2 and TRBJ1-2, with TRBD1 matching 7 bases. After removal of 3 bases from V and 1 base from J, the junction contained 5 bases not matched to a gene. CDR1 and CDR2 from the germline V gene are LGHNA and YNFKEQ. The CDR3 covers 15 residues. CDR3 coding DNA: TGTGCCAGCAGCCATGACAGGGACCGTAACTATGGCTACACCTTC. Translating gives CASSHDRDRNYGYTF.

The rearrangement uses TRBV7-2 and TRBJ2-2; D is unclear. The V gene's germline CDR1 is SGHTA and CDR2 FQGNSA. Trimming shortened V by 5 bases and J by 0 bases, and 16 bases separated the two germline ends. The CDR3 runs to 17 residues. The CDR3 DNA sequence: TGTGCCAGCAGCGCCCGCCGAATTGCCGCGAACACCGGGGAGCTGTTTTTT. Translated: CASSARRIAANTGELFF.

This clone was seen once. The chain recombines TRBV4-2 with TRBJ2-3, with 14 bases aligning to TRBD2. Unmatched junction bases numbered 17, after V lost 3 bases and J lost 6 bases. Germline CDR1 and CDR2: LGHNA and YNFKEQ. This CDR3 spans 20 amino acids. CDR3 nucleotide sequence: TGTGCCAGCAGCCACCCCCCGACTAGCGGGAGGGCACAAGGATCCGATACGCAGTATTTT. The encoded protein is CASSHPPTSGRAQGSDTQYF.

In its sample, this clone was seen a few times. The V call is TRBV5-1, the J call TRBJ1-3; perhaps TRBD1 as D (5 bases). Germline lookup yields CDR1 SGHRS and CDR2 YFSETQ. The CDR3 has 15 residues. Trimming left V 4 bases short and J 1 base short, with 12 bases between. Here the CDR3 DNA reads TGCGCCAGCAGCGGCGAGCAGGGATCTGGAAACACCATATATTTT. It translates to CASSGEQGSGNTIYF.

The chain links TRBV2 to TRBJ2-3; 9 positions agree with TRBD2. The CDR3 is 15 amino acids. J was trimmed by 6 bases and V by 4 bases; bases with no gene match: 8. CDR1 SNHLY and CDR2 FYNNEI come from the germline V gene. CDR3 sequence: CASSVAGLASDTQYF. The CDR3 DNA reads as TGTGCCAGCAGTGTCGCGGGACTAGCATCCGATACGCAGTATTTT.

V is TRBV7-2 and J is TRBJ1-5, with D unclear. CDR3 length: 14 amino acids. The ends were cut back, 1 base at V and 7 bases at J, with 11 bases in the middle. Per the germline V gene, CDR1 is SGHTA and CDR2 is FQGNSA. The CDR3 DNA sequence: TGTGCCAGCAGCTTAGGGCCCAATAACCAGCCCCAGCATTTT. It codes for CASSLGPNNQPQHF.

This clone was seen just once. The chain is built from TRBV14 and TRBJ2-5, with TRBD2 as a possible D gene (5 bases). The V end was cut by 1 base, the J end by 5 bases, with 17 bases between. The CDR3 runs 16 residues. Germline CDR1 reads SGHDN; CDR2 reads FVKESK. CDR3 loop: CASSQVGALRGETQYF. CDR3 nucleotides: TGTGCCAGCAGCCAAGTAGGTGCGCTCAGAGGGGAGACCCAGTACTTC.

For the CDR3, the DNA is TGTGCCAGTAGTCAGGGGTCGAGGTTTGATCAAGAGACCCAGTACTTC. Translation: CASSQGSRFDQETQYF. This chain connects TRBV19 to TRBJ2-5, with D possibly matching TRBD1 (6 bases). The CDR3 has 16 residues. V was clipped by 5 bases and J by 2 bases, with 18 bases between them. Per the germline V gene, CDR1 is LNHDA and CDR2 is SQIVND (reference sequence).

This chain links TRBV11-3 with TRBJ2-5; 10 positions agree with TRBD2. V lost 5 bases, J lost 1 base, and 4 bases stayed unmatched. CDR3 length: 15 residues. From germline, CDR1 is SGHNT and CDR2 YENEEA. The CDR3 DNA sequence: TGTGCCAGCAGCCCTCGGACTAGCGGCCAAGAGACCCAGTACTTC. Translation: CASSPRTSGQETQYF.

The gene calls are TRBV28 and TRBJ1-5, with no clear D. This CDR3 comprises 13 residues. The germline V gene has CDR1 MDHEN and CDR2 SYDVKM. The germline V and J ends were trimmed by 6 bases and 9 bases, with 15 bases remaining between them. The CDR3 region is CASRDLPGWPQHF. CDR3 sequence (DNA): TGTGCCAGCAGGGACCTCCCCGGGTGGCCCCAGCATTTT.

The chain has TRBV19 and TRBJ1-2; 7 bases map to TRBD1. CDR1 is LNHDA and CDR2 is SQIVND in the germline V gene (reference sequence). V shed 6 bases, J shed 3 bases, and the junction held 4 bases outside the gene matches. The CDR3 extends over 13 amino acids. CDR3 sequence (DNA): TGTGCCAGTAGCCCGACAGGGTACTATGGCTACACCTTC. It codes for CASSPTGYYGYTF.

This clone occurred once. The chain's CDR3 is CASSRLAVNNEQFF. The CDR3 coding sequence is TGTGCCAGCAGTCGACTAGCGGTGAACAATGAGCAGTTCTTC. The rearrangement joins TRBV2 to TRBJ2-1, with 9 bases identical to TRBD2. The CDR3 runs to 14 residues. Per germline, CDR1 SNHLY and CDR2 FYNNEI. V was clipped by 5 bases and J by 5 bases; unmatched bases: 4.

V usage is TRBV29-1 and J usage is TRBJ2-7; the match to TRBD1 covers 10 bases. This CDR3 has 14 amino acids. V gave up 6 bases and J gave up 5 bases; unmatched junction bases: 10. Germline assignment: CDR1 SQVTM and CDR2 ANQGSEA. The CDR3 nucleotides read TGCAGCGTAGGGGACAGGGGTCCTCTCGACGAGCAGTACTTC. Encoded protein: CSVGDRGPLDEQYF.

This clone has a handful of counts. The chain carries TRBV7-2 and TRBJ1-3; no clear D. V lost 1 base to trimming and J lost 11 bases, with 12 bases between them. Germline lookup yields CDR1 SGHTA and CDR2 FQGNSA. The CDR3 contains 13 residues. In nucleotides, the CDR3 is TGTGCCAGCAGCTTAGACAGTGGAAAGGCCATATATTTT. Protein sequence: CASSLDSGKAIYF. The full variable domain, completed using reference TRBV7-2 and TRBJ1-3, is GAGVSQSPSNKVTEKGKDVELRCDPISGHTALYWYRQSLGQGLEFLIYFQGNSAPDKSGLPSDRFSAERTGGSVSTLTIQRTQQEDSAVYLCASSLDSGKAIYFGEGSWLTVV.

J is TRBJ1-5 and V is TRBV28; D gene ambiguous. This CDR3 region has 12 residues. The V end was cut by 8 bases, the J end by 6 bases, with 11 bases between. The germline V gene has CDR1 MDHEN and CDR2 SYDVKM. This CDR3 reads CASRENSQPQHF. The DNA of the CDR3 is TGTGCCAGCCGGGAGAATAGTCAGCCCCAGCATTTT. Complete variable domain (other parts from reference TRBV28 and TRBJ1-5): DVKVTQSSRYLVKRTGEKVFLECVQDMDHENMFWYRQDPGLGLRLIYFSYDVKMKEKGDIPEGYSVSREKKERFSLILESASTNQTSMYLCASRENSQPQHFGDGTRLSIL.

The chain uses TRBV7-3 and TRBJ2-1; D is uncertain. Germline CDR1 reads SGHTA; CDR2 reads FQGTGA. V lost 0 bases and J 5 bases, leaving 11 bases between the germline ends. The CDR3 has 15 residues. CDR3 loop: CASSLTSLTNNEQFF. The CDR3 region has the DNA TGTGCCAGCAGCTTAACGTCCCTTACGAACAATGAGCAGTTCTTC.

The gene calls are TRBV7-2 and TRBJ2-3, with D possibly matching TRBD2 (5 bases). Per the germline V gene, CDR1 is SGHTA and CDR2 is FQGNSA. The V end lost 1 base, the J end lost 5 bases, and 13 bases lay between the germline ends. There are 15 residues in the CDR3. In DNA form, the CDR3 reads TGTGCCAGCAGCTTAGTAGTGAAAGGAGGAGATACGCAGTATTTT. Its protein product is CASSLVVKGGDTQYF.

The V and J genes are TRBV19 and TRBJ2-2, with D hard to call. The length of the CDR3 is 16 residues. The V end was cut by 5 bases, the J end by 1 base, with 14 bases between. The germline gives CDR1 LNHDA, CDR2 SQIVND (reference sequence). The CDR3 nucleotides are TGTGCCAGTAGTCTACTTGGTCATAGGAACACCGGGGAGCTGTTTTTT. This sequence encodes CASSLLGHRNTGELFF.

The chain links TRBV5-1 to TRBJ1-2; D call uncertain. The length of the CDR3 is 15 residues. Germline lookup yields CDR1 SGHRS and CDR2 YFSETQ. With 3 bases removed from V and 4 bases from J, the gap between germline ends came to 16 bases. The CDR3 protein is CASSSSIGAGYGYTF. The CDR3 DNA is TGCGCCAGCAGCTCCTCGATAGGCGCGGGCTATGGCTACACCTTC. The variable domain in full, completed from reference TRBV5-1 and TRBJ1-2, reads KAGVTQTPRYLIKTRGQQVTLSCSPISGHRSVSWYQQTPGQGLQFLFEYFSETQRNKGNFPGRFSGRQFSNSRSEMNVSTLELGDSALYLCASSSSIGAGYGYTFGSGTRLTVV.

The chain is built from TRBV6-6 and TRBJ2-7; D uncertain. CDR1 and CDR2 from the germline V gene are MNHNY and SVGAGI (reference sequence). V was clipped by 6 bases and J by 1 base, with 16 bases between them. This CDR3 has 15 amino acids. Written as DNA, the CDR3 is TGTGCCAGCAGCTCCCCCCCCCTCGGTTCCTACGAGCAGTACTTC. Residues: CASSSPPLGSYEQYF.